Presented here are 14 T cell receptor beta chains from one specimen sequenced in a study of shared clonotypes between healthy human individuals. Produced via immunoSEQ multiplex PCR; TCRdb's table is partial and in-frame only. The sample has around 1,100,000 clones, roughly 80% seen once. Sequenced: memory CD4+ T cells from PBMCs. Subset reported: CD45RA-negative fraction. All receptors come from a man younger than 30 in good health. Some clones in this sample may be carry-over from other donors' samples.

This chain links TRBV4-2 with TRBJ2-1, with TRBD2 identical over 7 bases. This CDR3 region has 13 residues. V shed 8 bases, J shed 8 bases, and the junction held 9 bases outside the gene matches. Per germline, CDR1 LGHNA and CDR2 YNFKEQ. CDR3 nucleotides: TGTGCCAGCCGCAAGGGAGGGCTTGATGAGCAGTTCTTC. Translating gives CASRKGGLDEQFF.

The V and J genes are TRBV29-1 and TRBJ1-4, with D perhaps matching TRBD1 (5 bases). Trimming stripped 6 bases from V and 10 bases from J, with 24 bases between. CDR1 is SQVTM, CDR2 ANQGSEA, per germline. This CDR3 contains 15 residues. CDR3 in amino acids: CSVPRITVGHRKLFF. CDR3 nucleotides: TGCAGCGTCCCTAGGATAACAGTGGGGCATAGAAAACTGTTTTTT.

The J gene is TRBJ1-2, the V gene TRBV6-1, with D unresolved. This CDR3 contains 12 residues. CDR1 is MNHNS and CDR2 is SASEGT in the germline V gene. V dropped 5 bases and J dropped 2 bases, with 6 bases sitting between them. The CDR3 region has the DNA TGTGCCAGCAGTTCGTCCAACTATGGCTACACCTTC. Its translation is CASSSSNYGYTF.

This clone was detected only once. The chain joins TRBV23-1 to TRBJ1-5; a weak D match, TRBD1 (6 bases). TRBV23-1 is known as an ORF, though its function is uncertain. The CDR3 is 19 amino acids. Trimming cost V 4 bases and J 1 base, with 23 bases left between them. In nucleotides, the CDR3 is TGCGCCAGCAGTCGGTTCAACAGGGCATTGGGCATAAGCAATCAGCCCCAGCATTTT. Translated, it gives CASSRFNRALGISNQPQHF.

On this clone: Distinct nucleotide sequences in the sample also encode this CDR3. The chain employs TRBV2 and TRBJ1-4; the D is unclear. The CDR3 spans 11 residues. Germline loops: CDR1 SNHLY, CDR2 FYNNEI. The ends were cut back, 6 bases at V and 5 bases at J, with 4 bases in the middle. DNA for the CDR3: TGTGCCAGCAGGGGGAATGAAAAACTGTTTTTT. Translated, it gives CASRGNEKLFF. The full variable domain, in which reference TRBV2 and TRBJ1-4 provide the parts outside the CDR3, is EPEVTQTPSHQVTQMGQEVILRCVPISNHLYFYWYRQILGQKVEFLVSFYNNEISEKSEIFDDQFSVERPDGSNFTLKIRSTKLEDSAMYFCASRGNEKLFFGSGTQLSVL.

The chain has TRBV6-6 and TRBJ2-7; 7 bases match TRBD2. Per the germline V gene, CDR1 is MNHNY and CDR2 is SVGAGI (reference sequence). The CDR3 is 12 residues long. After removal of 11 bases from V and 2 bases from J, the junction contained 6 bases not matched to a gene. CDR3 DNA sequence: TGTGCCTCCCTAGCGGTCCCCTACGAGCAGTACTTC. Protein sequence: CASLAVPYEQYF.

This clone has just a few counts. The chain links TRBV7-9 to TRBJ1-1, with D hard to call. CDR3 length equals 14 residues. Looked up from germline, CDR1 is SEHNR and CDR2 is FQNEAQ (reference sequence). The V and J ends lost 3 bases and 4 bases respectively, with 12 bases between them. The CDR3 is CASSFSQGSTEAFF. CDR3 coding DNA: TGTGCCAGCAGCTTTTCCCAAGGGAGCACTGAAGCTTTCTTT.

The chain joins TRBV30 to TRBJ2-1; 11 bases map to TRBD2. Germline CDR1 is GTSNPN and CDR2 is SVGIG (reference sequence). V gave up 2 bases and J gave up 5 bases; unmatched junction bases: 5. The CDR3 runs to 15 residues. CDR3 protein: CAWSKLAGVDNEQFF. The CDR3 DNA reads TGTGCCTGGAGTAAACTAGCGGGAGTTGACAATGAGCAGTTCTTC.

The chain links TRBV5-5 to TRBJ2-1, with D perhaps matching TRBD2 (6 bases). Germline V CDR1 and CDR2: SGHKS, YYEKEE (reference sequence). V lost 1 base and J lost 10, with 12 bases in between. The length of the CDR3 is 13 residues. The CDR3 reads CASSLPGGSEQFF. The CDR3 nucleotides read TGTGCCAGCAGCTTGCCCGGAGGGTCGGAGCAGTTCTTC. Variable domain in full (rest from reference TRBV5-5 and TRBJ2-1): DAGVTQSPTHLIKTRGQQVTLRCSPISGHKSVSWYQQVLGQGPQFIFQYYEKEERGRGNFPDRFSARQFPNYSSELNVNALLLGDSALYLCASSLPGGSEQFFGPGTRLTVL.

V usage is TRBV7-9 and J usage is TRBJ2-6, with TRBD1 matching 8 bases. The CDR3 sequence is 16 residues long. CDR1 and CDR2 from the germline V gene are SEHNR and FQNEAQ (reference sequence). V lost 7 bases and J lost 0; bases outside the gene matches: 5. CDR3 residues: CASIGQGISGANVLTF. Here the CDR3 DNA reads TGTGCCAGCATCGGACAGGGCATCTCTGGGGCCAACGTCCTGACTTTC.

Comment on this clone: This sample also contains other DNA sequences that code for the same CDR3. In DNA, the CDR3 is TGTGCCAGCAGTGACGTGGCGGGGGAGACCCAGTACTTC. Amino acids: CASSDVAGETQYF. The chain is built from TRBV2 and TRBJ2-5, with a weak D call TRBD2 (6 bases). CDR1 is SNHLY, CDR2 FYNNEI, per germline. The length of the CDR3 is 13 residues. The ends were cut back, 3 bases at V and 5 bases at J, with 10 bases in the middle.

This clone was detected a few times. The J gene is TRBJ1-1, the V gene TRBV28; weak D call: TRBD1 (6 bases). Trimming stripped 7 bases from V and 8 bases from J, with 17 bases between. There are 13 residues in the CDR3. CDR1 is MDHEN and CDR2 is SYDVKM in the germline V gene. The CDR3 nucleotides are TGTGCCAGCAACCGGGACATCCGATCCGAAGCTTTCTTT. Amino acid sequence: CASNRDIRSEAFF.

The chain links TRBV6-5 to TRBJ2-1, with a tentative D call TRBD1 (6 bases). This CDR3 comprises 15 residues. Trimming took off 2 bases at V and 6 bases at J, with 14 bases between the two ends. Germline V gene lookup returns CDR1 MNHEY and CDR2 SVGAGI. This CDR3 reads CASSYQDRDRNEQFF. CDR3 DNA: TGTGCCAGCAGTTACCAGGACAGAGATCGCAATGAGCAGTTCTTC.

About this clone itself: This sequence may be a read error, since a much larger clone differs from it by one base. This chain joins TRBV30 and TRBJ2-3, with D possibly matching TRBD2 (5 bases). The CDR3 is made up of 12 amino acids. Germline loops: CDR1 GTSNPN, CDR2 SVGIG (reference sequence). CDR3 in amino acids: CARSMGADTQYF. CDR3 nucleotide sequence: TGTGCCCGGAGTATGGGAGCAGATACGCAGTATTTT.